This note documents a single T cell receptor (beta chain) sequence. The antigen is not known. With V trimmed by 5 bases and J by 4 bases, 2 bases remained unmatched. Germline-derived CDR1 and CDR2 are MNHEY and SVGAGI. CDR3 size: 13 residues. The PCR employed 60 Vbeta primers together with 13 Jbeta primers. Using immunoSEQ multiplex PCR, the repertoire was profiled, and TCRdb retains in-frame clones only, with some absent. The sample carries about 110,000 clones, nearly 70% recorded once. These data are taken from a study of cytomegalovirus exposure and HLA in healthy donors. Study-wide findings and caveats: As confirmed in vitro, a few CMV-associated chains were specific for CMV antigens. A previous analysis found most TCR beta V segments productive roughly 90% or roughly 30% of the time.

The J gene is TRBJ2-3, the V gene TRBV6-5, with 8 bases aligning to TRBD1. Sequencing used PBMCs. The receptor was isolated from a woman aged 70 to 79 in good health and CMV-seropositive. The CDR3 DNA reads as TGTGCCAGCAGTACAGGGGGGCCAGATACGCAGTATTTT. Encoded protein: CASSTGGPDTQYF.